This T cell receptor (beta chain) was identified during a study of blood T cell repertoires in COVID-19. Looking at the study overall: COVID-19 samples from acute and convalescent phases originated in the United States, Italy and Spain. In each case, the material was cDNA or gDNA derived from T cells, B-cell-depleted T cells, or PBMCs.

CDR3 size: 15 residues. Looked up from germline, CDR1 is KGHSH and CDR2 is LQKENI. V shed 3 bases, J shed 5 bases, and the junction held 5 bases outside the gene matches. Original analysis: Using reference gene primer amplification, nucleated cell counts were estimated. TCRdb's table, derived via immunoSEQ multiplex PCR, lists solely in-frame clones and lacks some. The DNA gave D and trimming, while V, J and clone size come from that table. The data contain some 32,000 clones, roughly 84% of them seen just once; the ten biggest clones take up over 13%. This chain joins TRBV18 and TRBJ1-5; 9 bases map to TRBD1. The sample was peripheral blood. This sequence was found in a man in his sixties with active COVID-19. In nucleotides, the CDR3 is TGTGCCAGCTCACCCGGACAGGGGAGCGATCAGCCCCAGCATTTT. Translating it yields CASSPGQGSDQPQHF.